This T cell receptor (beta chain) was recorded in a study of shared clonotypes between healthy human individuals. Findings and limits, study-wide: Shared across four donors were around 5% of the naive CD4 clonotypes. Estimated richness values were generally larger in naive subsets than in memory subsets. Against clonotypes common to all four donors, non-shared ones had lower generation probabilities.

With respect to this clone: What it recognizes is unknown.

The method was immunoSEQ multiplex PCR; TCRdb's version includes in-frame clones alone and lacks a portion of them. The sample contains a few hundred thousand clones, about 97% of which appear only once. The CDR3 runs 15 residues. Germline CDR1 SEHNR, CDR2 FQNEAQ (reference sequence). V lost 2 bases, J lost 4 bases, and 14 bases lay in between. The V gene is TRBV7-9, the J gene TRBJ1-2; weak D call: TRBD1 (5 bases). The TCR sequence derives from a woman in her 30s in good health. The material sequenced was naive CD4+ T cells sorted from blood. Subset noted: CD45RA+ positively selected. The chain's CDR3 is CASSLRQTLTYGYTF. Written as DNA, the CDR3 is TGTGCCAGCAGCTTAAGACAGACTCTAACCTATGGCTACACCTTC.